This is a list of T cell receptor beta chains from one sample in a study of CD8 T cells in Susac syndrome. TCRdb recomputed calls from the immunoSEQ multiplex PCR reads with MiXCR, one row per CDR3 protein. This sample has 80,000 or so distinct CDR3 sequences, with about 96% found just once. The material sequenced was CD8+ T cells from PBMCs. These receptors originate from a human donor with Susac syndrome. The CDR3 runs from the conserved cysteine through the conserved F or W. D genes are given only for firm matches. Size tells how often a clone was seen (once, few, many) or the class of an expanded clone, and some rows leave it out.

>-|TRBJ2-2|TRBV10-3|TRBD2
CAISGREVGELFF
TGTGCCATCAGTGGACGGGAGGTCGGGGAGCTGTTTTTT
>-|TRBJ2-7|TRBV11-2|TRBD2
CASSLVAGGDEQYF
TGTGCCAGCAGCCTAGTGGCGGGAGGGGACGAGCAGTACTTC
>-|TRBJ2-7|TRBV30|-
CAWSVGPAYEQYF
TGTGCCTGGAGTGTTGGGCCCGCCTACGAGCAGTACTTC
>-|TRBJ1-2|TRBV13|TRBD1
CASSHDRANYGYTF
TGTGCCAGCAGTCACGACAGGGCTAACTATGGCTACACCTTC
>-|TRBJ1-2|TRBV30|-
CAGRVSYGYTF
TGTGCGGGTAGGGTTAGCTATGGCTACACCTTC
>few|TRBJ2-7|TRBV29-1|-
CSVESGYEQYF
TGCAGCGTTGAGAGTGGGTACGAGCAGTACTTC
>-|TRBJ2-5|TRBV27|-
CASSSASTQYF
TGTGCCAGCAGCTCCGCTTCGACCCAGTACTTC
>-|TRBJ1-1|TRBV5-1|-
CASSLGFGEAFF
TGCGCCAGCAGCTTGGGATTCGGTGAAGCTTTCTTT
>once|TRBJ2-1|TRBV4-2|-
CASSQVGGGSEQFF
TGTGCCAGCAGCCAAGTTGGGGGGGGCAGTGAGCAGTTCTTC
>-|TRBJ2-6|TRBV29-1|-
CSVETPFRVAGANVLTF
TGCAGCGTTGAAACCCCGTTCCGGGTAGCCGGGGCCAACGTCCTGACTTTC
>-|TRBJ1-2|TRBV27|-
CASSLGGGYGYTF
TGTGCCAGCAGTTTGGGGGGTGGCTATGGCTACACCTTC
>-|TRBJ1-4|TRBV20-1|TRBD1
CSARDRDSTSEKLFF
TGCAGTGCTAGAGACAGGGACAGTACGAGTGAAAAACTGTTTTTT
>-|TRBJ2-3|TRBV20-1|TRBD2
CSARDYLAGATDTQYF
TGCAGTGCTAGAGATTACCTAGCGGGAGCGACAGATACGCAGTATTTT
>-|TRBJ2-7|TRBV20-1|-
CSARGTRLSYEQYF
TGCAGTGCTAGGGGGACACGGCTATCCTACGAGCAGTACTTC
>once|TRBJ2-7|TRBV18|TRBD1
CASSNRDRGYEQYF
TGTGCCAGCTCAAACCGGGACAGGGGGTACGAGCAGTACTTC
>-|TRBJ2-1|TRBV7-3|-
CASSLELAYEQFF
TGTGCCAGCAGCTTAGAACTAGCCTATGAGCAGTTCTTC
>-|TRBJ2-1|TRBV29-1|-
CSVEDSNNEQFF
TGCAGCGTTGAAGACTCAAACAATGAGCAGTTCTTC
>-|TRBJ2-1|TRBV5-1|-
CASSPVLGEQFF
TGCGCCAGCAGCCCGGTCCTGGGGGAGCAGTTCTTC
>-|TRBJ2-5|TRBV11-2|-
CASSSRGGGGRQETQYF
TGTGCCAGCAGCTCCAGAGGGGGTGGGGGTCGGCAAGAGACCCAGTACTTC
>-|TRBJ1-1|TRBV7-3|TRBD1
CASRPTRGQGNTEAFF
TGTGCCAGCAGACCCACCCGGGGACAGGGGAACACTGAAGCTTTCTTT